Following are 23 T cell receptor beta chains from one sample sequenced in a study of T cells after yellow fever vaccination. TCRdb recomputed calls from the 5' RACE reads with MiXCR, one row per CDR3 protein. The sample lists 450,000 to 550,000 distinct CDR3 sequences, 21% occurring once. Material: PBMCs, obtained about 21 days after the first yellow fever vaccination. These TCRs come from a man younger than 35 who received the YFV17D yellow fever vaccine.

This clonotype appeared a few times. The rearrangement joins TRBV6-5 to TRBJ1-5; D is perhaps TRBD1 (6 bases). This CDR3 is built from 17 residues. V lost 2 bases to trimming and J lost 2 bases, with 16 bases between them. Germline V CDR1 and CDR2: MNHEY, SVGAGI. CDR3 coding DNA: TGTGCCAGCAGTTACCGGGACGGGGGGCCGCGCAATCAGCCCCAGCATTTT. Translated, it gives CASSYRDGGPRNQPQHF.

The V call is TRBV7-2, the J call TRBJ2-2; no firm D call. The CDR3 contains 14 residues. Germline V lookup: CDR1 SGHTA, CDR2 FQGNSA. The germline V and J ends were trimmed by 5 bases and 7 bases, with 14 bases remaining between them. CDR3 in DNA: TGTGCCAGCAGCCTTTATAGGGCTGACGGGGAGCTGTTTTTT. Encoded protein: CASSLYRADGELFF.

V and J are TRBV12-3 or TRBV12-4 and TRBJ1-3; D unresolved. Between the trimmed V and J ends, which lost 5 bases and 6 bases, there was a span of 8 bases. This CDR3 has 12 residues. DNA of the CDR3: TGTGCCAGCAGTCTAAGGGAAAACACCATATATTTT. Its translation: CASSLRENTIYF.

This clonotype appeared a few times. This chain links TRBV12-3 or TRBV12-4 with TRBJ1-1, with TRBD1 as a possible D gene (5 bases). The CDR3 has 13 amino acids. Trimming left V 2 bases short and J 7 bases short, with 11 bases between. Here the CDR3 DNA reads TGTGCCAGCAGTTTATCCGAGCAGGGTGAAGCTTTCTTT. Translating gives CASSLSEQGEAFF.

The chain has TRBV5-1 and TRBJ2-3, with D unclear. The CDR3 loop spans 14 amino acids. The germline V gene encodes CDR1 SGHRS and CDR2 YFSETQ. Between the trimmed V and J ends, which lost 5 bases and 2 bases, there was a span of 12 bases. The CDR3 loop is CASSSYGLTDTQYF. The CDR3 coding sequence is TGCGCCAGCAGTTCCTACGGCCTCACAGATACGCAGTATTTT.

This clonotype was observed a handful of times. The rearrangement uses TRBV11-2 and TRBJ1-1; D might be TRBD1 (6 bases). CDR3 length: 15 amino acids. The germline V gene has CDR1 SGHAT and CDR2 FQNNGV. V lost 1 base and J 5 bases, leaving 14 bases between the germline ends. CDR3 bases: TGTGCCAGCAGCTTAGGGGACACTGGGGGGACTGAAGCTTTCTTT. Residues: CASSLGDTGGTEAFF.

This clonotype was recorded a few times. The chain has TRBV5-1 and TRBJ1-2; tentative D call: TRBD1 (5 bases). V shed 3 bases and J shed 1 base, with 19 bases lying between them. The CDR3 is made up of 17 amino acids. The germline V gene encodes CDR1 SGHRS and CDR2 YFSETQ. The CDR3: CASSSGLPNTYNYGYTF. CDR3 bases: TGCGCCAGCAGCTCGGGACTGCCAAACACTTATAACTATGGCTACACCTTC.

This clonotype was seen a handful of times. V and J are TRBV24-1 and TRBJ1-1; D uncertain. The CDR3 totals 13 residues. Germline V CDR1 and CDR2: KGHDR, SFDVKD. V gave up 7 bases and J gave up 1 base, with 9 bases separating them. CDR3 region: CATSPPENTEAFF. The CDR3 DNA reads TGTGCCACCAGCCCTCCTGAGAACACTGAAGCTTTCTTT.

The chain is built from TRBV4-1 and TRBJ2-7; D possibly corresponds to TRBD1 (6 bases). CDR1 MGHRA and CDR2 YSYEKL come from the germline V gene. The germline V and J ends were trimmed by 8 bases and 6 bases, with 26 bases remaining between them. The CDR3 consists of 16 residues. CDR3 amino acids: CASDLGTTSRQSEQYV. DNA of the CDR3: TGCGCCAGCGATCTAGGGACAACCTCCCGCCAGAGCGAGCAGTACGTC.

The sample holds a few counts of this clonotype. The CDR3: CASSLDAGFTDTQYF. The CDR3 region has the DNA TGTGCCAGCAGCTTAGATGCAGGGTTCACAGATACGCAGTATTTT. The gene calls are TRBV7-9 and TRBJ2-3; tentative D call: TRBD1 (5 bases). Trimming pared 1 base from V and 2 bases from J, leaving 10 bases between. There are 15 residues in the CDR3. Germline V lookup: CDR1 SEHNR, CDR2 FQNEAQ (reference sequence).

The rearrangement joins TRBV3-1 to TRBJ2-7; tentative D call: TRBD1 (6 bases). CDR3 length: 14 amino acids. Germline assignment: CDR1 LGHDT and CDR2 YNNKEL (reference sequence). Trimming pared 4 bases from V and 6 bases from J, leaving 16 bases between. CDR3 DNA: TGTGCCAGCAGCCTTAAACAGGGAAGCGGCGAGCAGTACGTC. Translating it yields CASSLKQGSGEQYV.

CDR3 bases: TGTGCCAGTATTGGATGGGGTGGCACTGAAGCTTTCTTT. Translation: CASIGWGGTEAFF. V is TRBV19 and J is TRBJ1-1; D call uncertain. The V end was cut by 7 bases, the J end by 4 bases, with 13 bases between. The germline CDR1 and CDR2 sequences are LNHDA and SQIVND (reference sequence). The CDR3 has 13 residues.

The rearrangement joins TRBV24-1 to TRBJ2-1; a weak D match, TRBD1 (6 bases). Looked up from germline, CDR1 is KGHDR and CDR2 is SFDVKD. V lost 4 bases to trimming and J lost 5 bases, with 17 bases between them. This CDR3 is 16 amino acids long. The CDR3 sequence is CATSERGAGADNEQFF. In DNA form, the CDR3 reads TGTGCCACCAGTGAGAGAGGGGCAGGGGCAGACAATGAGCAGTTCTTC.

The chain is built from TRBV7-2 and TRBJ1-3; D gene unclear. The CDR3 has 15 residues. Trimming left V 5 bases short and J 3 bases short, with 14 bases between. CDR1 and CDR2 (germline): SGHTA, FQGNSA. Here the CDR3 reads CASSPSLDFGNTIYF. DNA of the CDR3: TGTGCCAGCAGCCCAAGTCTGGACTTTGGAAACACCATATATTTT.

This clonotype was observed a handful of times. The chain employs TRBV7-9 and TRBJ2-1, with D possibly TRBD2 on 5 matching bases. Trimming pared 1 base from V and 7 bases from J, leaving 11 bases between. The CDR3 sequence is 14 residues long. Germline CDR1 reads SEHNR; CDR2 reads FQNEAQ (reference sequence). In DNA, the CDR3 is TGTGCCAGCAGCTTAGGAGGGCGGCGAAATGAGCAGTTCTTC. Amino acid sequence: CASSLGGRRNEQFF.

This clonotype turned up a few times. CDR3 in DNA: TGTGCCACCAGTGATGCGGGACTAGCGGGAGGCACAGATACGCAGTATTTT. This gives the protein CATSDAGLAGGTDTQYF. The chain employs TRBV24-1 and TRBJ2-3; 14 bases line up with TRBD2. Germline assignment: CDR1 KGHDR and CDR2 SFDVKD. The CDR3 has 17 residues. The V and J ends lost 3 bases and 1 base, in that order; junction bases with no gene match: 2.

This clonotype showed up just a few times. J is TRBJ2-2 and V is TRBV7-9; 8 bases map to TRBD2. V trimming: 8 bases; J trimming: 1 base; junction bases outside the gene matches: 6. The CDR3 has 15 amino acids. Germline assignment: CDR1 SEHNR and CDR2 FQNEAQ (reference sequence). The CDR3 DNA reads as TGTGCCAGCGGAGTAGCGGGGCGGAACACCGGGGAGCTGTTTTTT. This encodes CASGVAGRNTGELFF.

This rearrangement joins TRBV7-2 to TRBJ2-3; 10 bases fit TRBD2. The CDR3 consists of 16 residues. V lost 7 bases to trimming and J lost 4 bases; unmatched junction nucleotides: 11. Germline V gene data show CDR1 as SGHTA and CDR2 as FQGNSA. CDR3 sequence: CASKNRLAGAADTQYF. Written as DNA, the CDR3 is TGTGCCAGCAAGAACCGGCTAGCGGGGGCCGCAGATACGCAGTATTTT. Drawing the rest from reference TRBV7-2 and TRBJ2-3, the complete variable domain is GAGVSQSPSNKVTEKGKDVELRCDPISGHTALYWYRQSLGQGLEFLIYFQGNSAPDKSGLPSDRFSAERTGGSVSTLTIQRTQQEDSAVYLCASKNRLAGAADTQYFGPGTRLTVL.

The rearrangement joins TRBV6-5 to TRBJ1-2; tentative D call: TRBD1 (6 bases). The length of the CDR3 is 12 residues. V lost 6 bases to trimming and J lost 8 bases, with 13 bases between them. CDR1 and CDR2 (germline): MNHEY, SVGAGI. CDR3 amino acids: CASSTDSRGYTF. The CDR3, as DNA: TGTGCCAGCAGCACGGACAGTCGAGGCTACACCTTC.

The chain employs TRBV12-3 or TRBV12-4 and TRBJ2-7; D is uncertain. The CDR3 runs to 14 residues. Trimming pared 5 bases from V and 3 bases from J, leaving 14 bases between. CDR3: CASSPRGVLYEQYF. CDR3 DNA sequence: TGTGCCAGCAGTCCCCGTGGGGTTCTCTACGAGCAGTACTTC.

This clonotype has more than one count but fewer than ten. CDR3 protein: CASSLAPQGAGETQYF. The CDR3 DNA reads TGCGCCAGCAGCTTGGCCCCACAGGGGGCTGGGGAGACCCAGTACTTC. The rearrangement links TRBV5-1 to TRBJ2-5; 9 nucleotides match TRBD1. The CDR3 totals 16 residues. The V gene's germline CDR1 is SGHRS and CDR2 YFSETQ. The V and J ends lost 0 bases and 5 bases, in that order; junction bases with no gene match: 8.

This clonotype was recorded a few times. The chain uses TRBV6-2 or TRBV6-3 and TRBJ1-2; 8 bases fit TRBD1. The germline gives CDR1 MNHEY, CDR2 SVGEGT. CDR3 length: 15 residues. The V and J ends lost 5 bases and 8 bases, in that order; junction bases with no gene match: 13. CDR3 nucleotides: TGTGCCAGCAGTCCTCGGCTGGACAGGGCGGGAGGCTACACCTTC. Its protein is CASSPRLDRAGGYTF.

This clonotype has a handful of counts. The rearrangement joins TRBV4-3 to TRBJ1-1; D remains unclear. The CDR3 runs to 17 residues. Germline CDR1 and CDR2: LGHNA and YSLEER. The V gene lost 0 bases and the J gene lost 3 bases, with 17 bases spanning the gap. The CDR3: CASSQEMVGALDTEAFF. CDR3 nucleotides: TGCGCCAGCAGCCAAGAAATGGTGGGTGCATTGGACACTGAAGCTTTCTTT.